Listed here are 32 T cell receptor beta chains from one sample, sequenced in a study of blood T cell repertoires in COVID-19. Generated by immunoSEQ multiplex PCR, the TCRdb table keeps only in-frame clones and is missing some. The data show a few hundred thousand clones, with about 86% seen just once and roughly a tenth held by the top ten. Sequencing input: PBMCs or T cells enriched from blood (not recorded which). These receptors came from a woman between 50 and 59 years old who had recovered from COVID-19.

The CDR3 DNA reads TGTGCCAGCAGCTTGCGCCCGGGACAGCGGTCCTACGAGCAGTACTTC. This translates into CASSLRPGQRSYEQYF. The chain links TRBV5-5 to TRBJ2-7, with TRBD1 identical over 7 bases. Unmatched junction bases numbered 8, after V lost 1 base and J lost 1 base. From germline, CDR1 is SGHKS and CDR2 YYEKEE (reference sequence). This CDR3 region has 16 residues.

V and J are TRBV25-1 and TRBJ1-2; 8 bases agree with TRBD1. The length of the CDR3 is 13 residues. V dropped 4 bases and J dropped 7; count of bases not matched to a gene: 5. Germline values: CDR1 MGHDK, CDR2 SYGVNS. The CDR3 DNA follows: TGTGCCAGCAGTGCTGACAGGGGAGTTGGCTACACCTTC. Translating it yields CASSADRGVGYTF.

This clone has just one count. The chain combines TRBV5-1 with TRBJ1-1; 8 positions match TRBD1. The CDR3 consists of 16 residues. The germline V gene encodes CDR1 SGHRS and CDR2 YFSETQ. Germline trimming cut 5 bases from V and 0 bases from J; bases unmatched to any gene: 9. CDR3 bases: TGCGCCAGCAGTAATAGACAGGGGACTATGAACACTGAAGCTTTCTTT. Its protein product is CASSNRQGTMNTEAFF.

The CDR3 DNA reads as TGCGCCAGCAGCCATCGTTACGGGGGTCCGACTGAAGCTTTCTTT. Residues: CASSHRYGGPTEAFF. The J gene is TRBJ1-1, the V gene TRBV4-1, with D perhaps TRBD1 (5 bases). V gave up 3 bases and J gave up 5 bases, with 16 bases separating them. CDR1 is MGHRA, CDR2 YSYEKL, per germline. The CDR3 consists of 15 residues.

The V gene is TRBV6-5, the J gene TRBJ2-7; 9 bases map to TRBD1. The CDR3 is made up of 12 amino acids. The V gene end was trimmed by 6 bases and the J gene end by 4 bases; junction bases not matched to a gene: 1. Germline V gene data show CDR1 as MNHEY and CDR2 as SVGAGI. CDR3 protein: CASRGTGYEQYF. The CDR3 coding sequence is TGTGCCAGCAGGGGGACAGGGTACGAGCAGTACTTC.

V and J are TRBV6-5 and TRBJ1-2, with a weak D call TRBD1 (5 bases). Germline CDR1 is MNHEY and CDR2 is SVGAGI. The CDR3 covers 13 residues. Trimming removed 6 bases from V and 4 bases from J, with 12 bases in between. CDR3 bases: TGTGCCAGCAGCAGGGTCGGGGGCTATGGCTACACCTTC. Its translation: CASSRVGGYGYTF.

The V gene is TRBV6-2 or TRBV6-3, the J gene TRBJ2-7, with D tentatively TRBD2 (6 bases). The germline V gene encodes CDR1 MNHEY and CDR2 SVGEGT. V lost 4 bases and J 3 bases, leaving 25 bases between the germline ends. The length of the CDR3 is 18 residues. The CDR3 sequence is CASSSDWVLSGLYYEQYF. DNA of the CDR3: TGTGCCAGCAGTTCCGATTGGGTCCTCTCGGGACTTTACTACGAGCAGTACTTC.

The chain carries TRBV5-6 and TRBJ1-5; D possibly corresponds to TRBD1 (5 bases). Trimming pared 3 bases from V and 3 bases from J, leaving 13 bases between. The germline V gene encodes CDR1 SGHDT and CDR2 YYEEEE. There are 15 residues in the CDR3. The CDR3 DNA reads TGTGCCAGCAGCTGGGGCGGACATATCAATCAGCCCCAGCATTTT. This translates into CASSWGGHINQPQHF.

This clone appeared once. V usage is TRBV19 and J usage is TRBJ1-3; the match to TRBD1 covers 7 bases. The CDR3 has 19 residues. Germline V gene lookup returns CDR1 LNHDA and CDR2 SQIVND (reference sequence). V was pared by 2 bases and J by 0 bases, with 13 bases of the junction left unmatched. In DNA form, the CDR3 reads TGTGCCAGTAGTATACGGGACAGACTATCCATTACCTCTGGAAACACCATATATTTT. Residues: CASSIRDRLSITSGNTIYF.

The chain carries TRBV2 and TRBJ1-4; D not resolved. Germline V gene data show CDR1 as SNHLY and CDR2 as FYNNEI. V lost 7 bases to trimming and J lost 3 bases, with 15 bases between them. This CDR3 region has 15 residues. DNA of the CDR3: TGTGCCAGCAAAATGACCAGGAGGCCTAATGAAAAACTGTTTTTT. Translation gives CASKMTRRPNEKLFF.

This rearrangement joins TRBV4-3 to TRBJ2-7; 10 bases match TRBD1. CDR1 is LGHNA and CDR2 is YSLEER in the germline V gene. The junction had 10 bases not matched to a gene; V was cut back by 3 bases and J by 5 bases. This CDR3 contains 16 residues. CDR3 protein: CASSQWGQGTPHEQYF. The CDR3 DNA reads as TGCGCCAGCAGCCAGTGGGGACAGGGGACTCCCCACGAGCAGTACTTC.

V and J are TRBV4-3 and TRBJ1-2; D is possibly TRBD1 (5 bases). CDR1 LGHNA and CDR2 YSLEER come from the germline V gene. V was cut by 1 base and J by 2 bases, with 23 bases left in between. The CDR3 consists of 19 residues. The CDR3 loop is CASSQARGERVNQNYGYTF. The CDR3 nucleotides read TGCGCCAGCAGCCAAGCGCGGGGGGAAAGGGTCAACCAGAACTATGGCTACACCTTC.

The rearrangement uses TRBV4-1 and TRBJ2-1; TRBD2 matches at 9 bases. The CDR3 contains 16 residues. V lost 0 bases, J lost 3 bases, and 3 bases stayed unmatched. Germline V lookup: CDR1 MGHRA, CDR2 YSYEKL. The CDR3 DNA reads TGCGCCAGCAGCCAAGATGTACTAGCGGGCTACAATGAGCAGTTCTTC. Translated, it gives CASSQDVLAGYNEQFF.

A few counts support this clone. The chain employs TRBV28 and TRBJ1-2; 9 bases are a match to TRBD1. Losses at the gene ends were 6 bases for V and 3 bases for J; bases not matched to a gene: 11. Germline V gene lookup returns CDR1 MDHEN and CDR2 SYDVKM. This CDR3 has 16 residues. CDR3 amino acids: CASSIGTGSVDYGYTF. CDR3 nucleotide sequence: TGTGCCAGCAGCATCGGGACAGGGTCAGTAGACTATGGCTACACCTTC.

This chain uses TRBV3-1 (or the pseudogene TRBV3-2) with TRBJ2-2, with 10 bases fitting TRBD1. The CDR3 extends over 15 amino acids. Per germline, CDR1 LGHDT and CDR2 YNNKEL (reference sequence). V dropped 3 bases and J dropped 3; count of bases not matched to a gene: 1. CDR3: CASSHGTGDTGELFF. DNA of the CDR3: TGTGCCAGCAGCCACGGGACAGGGGACACCGGGGAGCTGTTTTTT.

This chain connects TRBV27 to TRBJ2-3; 7 bases fit TRBD2. Germline assignment: CDR1 MNHEY and CDR2 SMNVEV (reference sequence). There are 13 residues in the CDR3. V trimming: 2 bases; J trimming: 12 bases; junction bases outside the gene matches: 8. CDR3 protein: CASSLRYRDYQYF. CDR3 DNA: TGTGCCAGCAGTTTACGATACCGGGACTATCAGTATTTT.

The chain carries TRBV20-1 and TRBJ1-2, with 7 bases fitting TRBD1. Germline CDR1 DFQATT, CDR2 SNEGSKA (reference sequence). The J segment lost 8 bases and the V segment lost 3 bases, leaving 9 bases of the junction unmatched. The CDR3 has 13 residues. The CDR3 sequence is CSASPEGGRGYTF. CDR3 DNA: TGCAGTGCTAGTCCAGAAGGGGGCCGGGGCTACACCTTC.

The V gene is TRBV18, the J gene TRBJ1-1; weak D call: TRBD1 (6 bases). The CDR3 consists of 11 residues. V lost 6 bases and J 8 bases, leaving 10 bases between the germline ends. Per germline, CDR1 KGHSH and CDR2 LQKENI. CDR3 sequence reads: CASSLDREAFF. The CDR3 DNA reads as TGTGCCAGCTCCCTCGACAGGGAAGCTTTCTTT. The full variable domain, with the rest looked up from reference TRBV18 and TRBJ1-1, is NAGVMQNPRHLVRRRGQEARLRCSPMKGHSHVYWYRQLPEEGLKFMVYLQKENIIDESGMPKERFSAEFPKEGPSILRIQQVVRGDSAAYFCASSLDREAFFGQGTRLTVV.

The chain carries TRBV7-2 and TRBJ2-7, with TRBD2 identical over 7 bases. J gave up 0 bases and V 7 bases, and 6 bases lay outside the gene matches. The germline CDR1 and CDR2 sequences are SGHTA and FQGNSA. The CDR3 runs to 14 residues. DNA for the CDR3: TGTGCCAGCACCCCGGGGGGTCTCTCCTACGAGCAGTACTTC. This sequence encodes CASTPGGLSYEQYF. Full variable domain (missing parts from reference TRBV7-2 and TRBJ2-7): GAGVSQSPSNKVTEKGKDVELRCDPISGHTALYWYRQSLGQGLEFLIYFQGNSAPDKSGLPSDRFSAERTGGSVSTLTIQRTQQEDSAVYLCASTPGGLSYEQYFGPGTRLTVT.

The rearrangement links TRBV2 to TRBJ2-1; TRBD1 matches at 10 bases. This CDR3 has 15 amino acids. Germline loops: CDR1 SNHLY, CDR2 FYNNEI. V lost 7 bases and J lost 7; bases outside the gene matches: 10. The CDR3 DNA reads as TGTGCCAGCAAAACCGGGACAGGGGTAAGAAATGAGCAGTTCTTC. Amino acids: CASKTGTGVRNEQFF. The variable domain in full, completed from reference TRBV2 and TRBJ2-1, reads EPEVTQTPSHQVTQMGQEVILRCVPISNHLYFYWYRQILGQKVEFLVSFYNNEISEKSEIFDDQFSVERPDGSNFTLKIRSTKLEDSAMYFCASKTGTGVRNEQFFGPGTRLTVL.

The CDR3 DNA sequence: TGTGCCAGCAGGCCCAGTCGGAGGGATACGCAGTATTTT. It encodes CASRPSRRDTQYF. The chain couples TRBV12-3 or TRBV12-4 to TRBJ2-3, with D possibly being TRBD2 (5 bases). Between the trimmed V and J ends, which lost 6 bases and 6 bases, there was a span of 13 bases. The CDR3 has 13 amino acids.

The rearrangement uses TRBV29-1 and TRBJ2-3; D may be TRBD1 (5 bases). V was trimmed by 3 bases and J by 5 bases, leaving 18 bases between them. Germline V CDR1 and CDR2: SQVTM, ANQGSEA. The CDR3 runs to 15 residues. CDR3 sequence reads: CSVDSPGQGQDTQYF. The CDR3 nucleotides read TGCAGCGTTGATTCTCCGGGCCAGGGTCAAGATACGCAGTATTTT.

The chain combines TRBV27 with TRBJ1-2; 8 positions match TRBD1. With 7 bases clipped from V and 4 bases from J, the junction kept 11 bases outside the gene matches. This CDR3 is 15 amino acids long. CDR1 is MNHEY and CDR2 is SMNVEV in the germline V gene (reference sequence). The CDR3 DNA reads as TGTGCCAGCAAAAAGCGGCAGACAGGGGCCTATGGCTACACCTTC. Translating gives CASKKRQTGAYGYTF.

This chain links TRBV28 with TRBJ2-1; D not resolved. Trimming pared 6 bases from V and 0 bases from J, leaving 9 bases between. Germline V gene sequence: CDR1 MDHEN, CDR2 SYDVKM. The CDR3 is 14 amino acids. CDR3 protein: CASRRRSSYNEQFF. The CDR3 region has the DNA TGTGCCAGCAGGAGAAGGAGCTCCTACAATGAGCAGTTCTTC.

J is TRBJ2-5 and V is TRBV18; the D is unclear. V lost 3 bases to trimming and J lost 2 bases, with 7 bases between them. Per germline, CDR1 KGHSH and CDR2 LQKENI. CDR3 length: 13 residues. CDR3 loop: CASSPSLQETQYF. CDR3 DNA: TGTGCCAGCTCACCCTCCCTACAAGAGACCCAGTACTTC.

The sample holds one count of this clone. The chain is built from TRBV3-1 (or the pseudogene TRBV3-2) and TRBJ1-2, with 9 nucleotides matching TRBD1. This CDR3 has 13 amino acids. Germline CDR1 and CDR2: LGHDT and YNNKEL (reference sequence). The V and J ends lost 3 bases and 8 bases, in that order; junction bases with no gene match: 4. The CDR3 DNA is TGTGCCAGCAGCCACCTACAGGGGGCAGGCTACACCTTC. The encoded protein is CASSHLQGAGYTF.

The chain is built from TRBV6-5 and TRBJ2-7, with 9 nucleotides matching TRBD2. CDR3 length: 14 amino acids. Germline assignment: CDR1 MNHEY and CDR2 SVGAGI. Unmatched junction bases numbered 2, after V lost 4 bases and J lost 1 base. CDR3 nucleotide sequence: TGTGCCAGCAGTTGGCGGGGGGGTTCCTACGAGCAGTACTTC. This sequence encodes CASSWRGGSYEQYF.

V gene TRBV7-3 combines with J gene TRBJ2-5; weak D call: TRBD2 (7 bases). V was pared by 5 bases and J by 7 bases, with 17 bases between. This CDR3 has 14 amino acids. CDR1 is SGHTA and CDR2 is FQGTGA in the germline V gene. The CDR3 reads CASSPRGGIATQYF. The CDR3 coding sequence is TGTGCCAGCAGCCCTAGGGGGGGCATAGCGACCCAGTACTTC.

This sequence joins TRBV12-5 and TRBJ1-5; D remains ambiguous. The CDR3 is 15 amino acids. Germline values: CDR1 LGHNT, CDR2 FRNRAP. The ends were cut back, 7 bases at V and 3 bases at J, with 16 bases in the middle. CDR3 bases: TGTGCTAGTGCCCTGCGGCAGAATAACAATCAGCCCCAGCATTTT. Its translation is CASALRQNNNQPQHF.

The CDR3 nucleotides read TGTGCCAGCAGTTTAGGTGGGCAGGGGGCTATTCAGCCCCAGCATTTT. Amino acids: CASSLGGQGAIQPQHF. The V call is TRBV28, the J call TRBJ1-5; 8 nucleotides agree with TRBD1. J lost 6 bases, V lost 2 bases, and 9 bases had no gene match. The germline V gene has CDR1 MDHEN and CDR2 SYDVKM. This CDR3 has 16 residues. The full variable domain, with the rest looked up from reference TRBV28 and TRBJ1-5, is DVKVTQSSRYLVKRTGEKVFLECVQDMDHENMFWYRQDPGLGLRLIYFSYDVKMKEKGDIPEGYSVSREKKERFSLILESASTNQTSMYLCASSLGGQGAIQPQHFGDGTRLSIL.

The chain links TRBV12-5 to TRBJ1-1, with D tentatively TRBD1 (5 bases). Deletions cut 11 bases from V and 5 bases from J, with 24 bases between. CDR1 is LGHNT and CDR2 is FRNRAP in the germline V gene. This CDR3 comprises 15 residues. As DNA, the CDR3 is TGTGCTGGGGGGGAAGTGAGGCCTCAGGCGACTGAAGCTTTCTTT. It codes for CAGGEVRPQATEAFF.

The gene calls are TRBV4-2 and TRBJ2-1; 9 bases fit TRBD2. V lost 8 bases, J lost 9 bases, and 14 bases stayed unmatched. Germline V gene sequence: CDR1 LGHNA, CDR2 YNFKEQ. The CDR3 covers 15 residues. CDR3 in amino acids: CASSSSGRGGGEQFF. Written as DNA, the CDR3 is TGTGCCAGCTCATCAAGCGGGCGGGGGGGCGGTGAGCAGTTCTTC.